Reported below is one TCR beta chain. The antigen is unknown. These data come from a study of T cell repertoires in cytomegalovirus infection. Study background: The public TCR beta signatures pointed to both CMV infection and matching HLA type. Study-wide results and limits: CMV carriers with the relevant HLA were identified by cumulative public TCR beta family frequency.

This CDR3 has 17 residues. Germline values: CDR1 SGHAT, CDR2 FQNNGV. Trimming shortened V by 1 base and J by 4 bases, and 20 bases separated the two germline ends. TCRdb called the reads again in MiXCR, with one record for every CDR3 protein. The sample lists roughly 230,000 distinct CDR3 sequences; 12% were seen once. The V and J genes are TRBV11-2 and TRBJ2-7, with a possible D match to TRBD2 (7 bases). The specimen was PBMCs. The clonotype was recovered from a human donor in good health (CMV status not recorded). Some clones in this sample may be carry-over from other donors' samples. CDR3 residues: CASSLAGGAALLYEQYF. The CDR3 DNA reads as TGTGCCAGCAGCTTAGCTGGGGGGGCCGCTCTCCTTTACGAGCAGTACTTC.